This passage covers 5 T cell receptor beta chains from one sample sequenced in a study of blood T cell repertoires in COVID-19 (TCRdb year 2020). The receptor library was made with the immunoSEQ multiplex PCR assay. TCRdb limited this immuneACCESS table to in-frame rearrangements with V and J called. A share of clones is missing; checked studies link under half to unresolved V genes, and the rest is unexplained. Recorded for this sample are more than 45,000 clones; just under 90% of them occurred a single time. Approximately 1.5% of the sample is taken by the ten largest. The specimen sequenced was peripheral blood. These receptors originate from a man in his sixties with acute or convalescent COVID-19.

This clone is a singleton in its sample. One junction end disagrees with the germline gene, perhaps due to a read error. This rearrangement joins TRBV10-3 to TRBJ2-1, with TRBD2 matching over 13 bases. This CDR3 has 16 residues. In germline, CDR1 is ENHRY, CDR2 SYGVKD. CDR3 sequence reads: CAISKSGTSGNIEQFF. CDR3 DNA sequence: TGTGCCATCAGTAAGTCCGGGACTAGCGGGAATATTGAGCAGTTCTTC.

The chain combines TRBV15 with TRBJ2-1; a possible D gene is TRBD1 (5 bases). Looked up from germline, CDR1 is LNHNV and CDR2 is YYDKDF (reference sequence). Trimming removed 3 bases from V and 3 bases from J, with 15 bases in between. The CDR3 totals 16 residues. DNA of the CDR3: TGTGCCACCAGCAGTGGGTTGGGGCGGCACTACAATGAGCAGTTCTTC. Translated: CATSSGLGRHYNEQFF. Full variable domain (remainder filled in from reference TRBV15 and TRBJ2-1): DAMVIQNPRYQVTQFGKPVTLSCSQTLNHNVMYWYQQKSSQAPKLLFHYYDKDFNNEADTPDNFQSRRPNTSFCFLDIRSPGLGDTAMYLCATSSGLGRHYNEQFFGPGTRLTVL.

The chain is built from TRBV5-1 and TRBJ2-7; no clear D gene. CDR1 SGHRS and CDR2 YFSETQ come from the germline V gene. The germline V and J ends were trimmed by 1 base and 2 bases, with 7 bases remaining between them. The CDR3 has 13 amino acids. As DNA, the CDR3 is TGCGCCAGCAGCTTGAACAGAGCCTACGAGCAGTACTTC. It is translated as CASSLNRAYEQYF.

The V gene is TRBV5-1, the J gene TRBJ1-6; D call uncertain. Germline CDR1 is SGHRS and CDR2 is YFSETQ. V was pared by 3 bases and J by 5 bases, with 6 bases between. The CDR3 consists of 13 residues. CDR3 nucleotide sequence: TGCGCCAGCAGCTCGGGAGATAATTCACCCCTCCACTTT. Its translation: CASSSGDNSPLHF.

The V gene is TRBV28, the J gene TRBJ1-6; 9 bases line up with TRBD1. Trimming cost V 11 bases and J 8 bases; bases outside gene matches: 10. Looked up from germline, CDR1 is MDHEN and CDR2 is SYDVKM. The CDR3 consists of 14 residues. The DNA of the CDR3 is TGTGCCGCCAAAGGACAGGGGTTACATTCACCCCTCCACTTT. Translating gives CAAKGQGLHSPLHF.